The 7 T cell receptor beta chains presented below share a single source sample, sequenced in a study of T cell responses to AZD1222 COVID-19 vaccine. Produced via immunoSEQ multiplex PCR; TCRdb's table is partial and in-frame only. The table lists some 86,000 clones, roughly 94% of them singletons. The input for sequencing was peripheral blood, taken on day 0 of AZD1222 vaccination. Receptors were obtained from an adult in good health.

This rearrangement joins TRBV4-3 to TRBJ2-1; 9 nucleotides match TRBD2. The V gene's germline CDR1 is LGHNA and CDR2 YSLEER. The CDR3 contains 18 residues. V shed 0 bases and J 8 bases; nucleotides not matched to a gene: 14. This CDR3 is CASSQEVPSGDSPDEQFF. The CDR3 DNA follows: TGCGCCAGCAGCCAAGAAGTCCCTAGCGGGGATAGCCCCGATGAGCAGTTCTTC.

The chain is built from TRBV25-1 and TRBJ2-7; D remains unclear. The V gene's germline CDR1 is MGHDK and CDR2 SYGVNS. V was shortened by 3 bases and J by 2 bases, with 11 bases between the two germline ends. The CDR3 extends over 14 amino acids. The CDR3 protein is CASSDQNVAYEQYF. CDR3 nucleotides: TGTGCCAGCAGTGATCAGAACGTTGCCTACGAGCAGTACTTC.

The chain is built from TRBV11-3 and TRBJ2-7, with 7 bases identical to TRBD2. The CDR3 is made up of 13 amino acids. CDR1 and CDR2 from the germline V gene are SGHNT and YENEEA. The J segment lost 6 bases and the V segment lost 4 bases, leaving 6 bases of the junction unmatched. The CDR3 loop reads CASSSRLASEQYF. The CDR3, as DNA: TGTGCCAGCAGCTCAAGACTAGCCTCCGAGCAGTACTTC.

This clone was observed once. For the CDR3, the DNA is TGTGCCAGCAGCAGTCGTGTACCCCCCATTGACACTGAAGCTTTCTTT. Translating it yields CASSSRVPPIDTEAFF. The V call is TRBV3-1 (or the pseudogene TRBV3-2), the J call TRBJ1-1; no reliable D call. This CDR3 has 16 residues. CDR1 and CDR2 from the germline V gene are LGHDT and YNNKEL (reference sequence). V lost 5 bases and J 3 bases, leaving 19 bases between the germline ends.

CDR3 DNA sequence: TGTGCCAGTAGTATATGGGGTTCCGGAAACACCATATATTTT. Translating gives CASSIWGSGNTIYF. The chain recombines TRBV19 with TRBJ1-3; no clear D gene. Trimming removed 2 bases at V and 4 bases at J, with 9 bases between. Germline V CDR1 and CDR2: LNHDA, SQIVND (reference sequence). The CDR3 extends over 14 amino acids.

This chain uses TRBV25-1 with TRBJ2-1; D is ambiguous. CDR3 length equals 15 residues. V dropped 1 base and J dropped 9 bases, with 16 bases sitting between them. CDR1 is MGHDK and CDR2 is SYGVNS in the germline V gene. For the CDR3, the DNA is TGTGCCAGCAGTGAATGGGCAGGTCCATCCGGTGAGCAGTTCTTC. Protein sequence: CASSEWAGPSGEQFF.

The chain carries TRBV11-2 and TRBJ2-7, with 10 bases identical to TRBD2. Germline-derived CDR1 and CDR2 are SGHAT and FQNNGV. This CDR3 has 14 residues. After removal of 5 bases from V and 12 bases from J, the junction contained 13 bases not matched to a gene. The CDR3 here is CASSPPESGRATYF. CDR3 coding DNA: TGTGCCAGCAGCCCCCCGGAGAGCGGGAGGGCCACGTACTTC.